A single TCR beta chain is shown here with its context. Data came from immunoSEQ multiplex PCR; TCRdb stores just in-frame clones and leaves some out. This sample has fewer than 120,000 clones; around 85% occur once, and the top ten carry about 4.6%. CDR3 length: 16 amino acids. Germline-derived CDR1 and CDR2 are MNHEY and SVGEGT. Trimming left V 4 bases short and J 3 bases short, with 18 bases between. The data derive from a study of T cell responses to AZD1222 COVID-19 vaccine. The sample consisted of peripheral blood, taken on day 0 of AZD1222 vaccination. This rearrangement joins TRBV6-2 or TRBV6-3 to TRBJ1-1, with D maybe TRBD1 (5 bases). This clonotype was obtained from an adult in good health. Here the CDR3 DNA reads TGTGCCAGCAGTTCCCCAGGGATTGGCCGTGACACTGAAGCTTTCTTT. Translated, it gives CASSSPGIGRDTEAFF.